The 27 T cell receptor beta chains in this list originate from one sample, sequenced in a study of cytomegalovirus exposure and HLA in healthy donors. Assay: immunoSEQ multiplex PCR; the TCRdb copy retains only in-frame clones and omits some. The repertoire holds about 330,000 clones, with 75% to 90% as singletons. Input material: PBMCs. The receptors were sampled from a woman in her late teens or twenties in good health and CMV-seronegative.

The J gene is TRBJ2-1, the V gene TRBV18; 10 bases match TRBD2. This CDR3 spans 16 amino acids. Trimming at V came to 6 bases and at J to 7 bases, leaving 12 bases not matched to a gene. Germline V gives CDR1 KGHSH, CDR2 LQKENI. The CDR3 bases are TGTGCCAGCTCCTCCATACGTAGCGGGAGGTTAAATGAGCAGTTCTTC. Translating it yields CASSSIRSGRLNEQFF.

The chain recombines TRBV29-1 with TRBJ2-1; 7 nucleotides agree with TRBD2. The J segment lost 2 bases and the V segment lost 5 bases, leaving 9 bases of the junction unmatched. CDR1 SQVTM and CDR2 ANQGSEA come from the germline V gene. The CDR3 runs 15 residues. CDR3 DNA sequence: TGCAGCGTTAGTCTGGGGGAGGGCACCTACAATGAGCAGTTCTTC. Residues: CSVSLGEGTYNEQFF.

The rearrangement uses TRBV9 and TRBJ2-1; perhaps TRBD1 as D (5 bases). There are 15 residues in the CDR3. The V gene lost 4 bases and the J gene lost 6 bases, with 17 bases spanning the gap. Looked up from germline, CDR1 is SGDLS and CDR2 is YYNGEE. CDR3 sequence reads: CASSRRWQGVNEQFF. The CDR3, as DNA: TGTGCCAGCAGCCGCCGGTGGCAGGGCGTCAATGAGCAGTTCTTC. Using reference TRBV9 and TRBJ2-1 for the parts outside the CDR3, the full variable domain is DSGVTQTPKHLITATGQRVTLRCSPRSGDLSVYWYQQSLDQGLQFLIQYYNGEERAKGNILERFSAQQFPDLHSELNLSSLELGDSALYFCASSRRWQGVNEQFFGPGTRLTVL.

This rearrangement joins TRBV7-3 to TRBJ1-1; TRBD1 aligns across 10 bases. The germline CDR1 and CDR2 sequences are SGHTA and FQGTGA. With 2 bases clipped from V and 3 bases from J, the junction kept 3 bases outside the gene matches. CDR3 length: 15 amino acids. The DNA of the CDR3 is TGTGCCAGCAGCTTACTCGGGACAGGGGACACTGAAGCTTTCTTT. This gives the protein CASSLLGTGDTEAFF.

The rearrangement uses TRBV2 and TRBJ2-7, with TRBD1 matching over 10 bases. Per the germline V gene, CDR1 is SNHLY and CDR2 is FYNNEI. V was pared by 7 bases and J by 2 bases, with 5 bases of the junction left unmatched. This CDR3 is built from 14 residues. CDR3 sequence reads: CASTEGTGAYEQYF. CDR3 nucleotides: TGTGCCAGCACCGAAGGGACAGGGGCCTACGAGCAGTACTTC.

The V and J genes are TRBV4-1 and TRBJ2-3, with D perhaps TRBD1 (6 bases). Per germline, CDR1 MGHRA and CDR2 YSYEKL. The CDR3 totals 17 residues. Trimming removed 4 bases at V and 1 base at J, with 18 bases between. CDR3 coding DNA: TGCGCCAGCAGCCGGACCCTAACCTGGGGGCGCACAGATACGCAGTATTTT. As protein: CASSRTLTWGRTDTQYF.

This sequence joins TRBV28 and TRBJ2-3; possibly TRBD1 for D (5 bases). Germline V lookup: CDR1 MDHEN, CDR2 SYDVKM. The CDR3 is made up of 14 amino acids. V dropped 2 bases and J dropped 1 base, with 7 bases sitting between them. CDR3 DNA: TGTGCCAGCAGTTTAGTACAGGGCACAGATACGCAGTATTTT. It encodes CASSLVQGTDTQYF.

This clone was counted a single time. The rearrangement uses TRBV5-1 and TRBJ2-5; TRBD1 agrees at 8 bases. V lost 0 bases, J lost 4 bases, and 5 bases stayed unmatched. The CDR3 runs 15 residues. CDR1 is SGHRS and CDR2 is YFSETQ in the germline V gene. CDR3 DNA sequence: TGCGCCAGCAGCTTGGCTCCAGGGGGCGGAGAGACCCAGTACTTC. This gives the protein CASSLAPGGGETQYF.

The CDR3 is CASSEQGGNQPQHF. CDR3 DNA sequence: TGTGCCAGCAGTGAACAGGGCGGTAATCAGCCCCAGCATTTT. The rearrangement joins TRBV6-1 to TRBJ1-5; D may be TRBD1 (5 bases). CDR1 MNHNS and CDR2 SASEGT come from the germline V gene. This CDR3 has 14 residues. Deletions cut 2 bases from V and 4 bases from J, with 9 bases between.

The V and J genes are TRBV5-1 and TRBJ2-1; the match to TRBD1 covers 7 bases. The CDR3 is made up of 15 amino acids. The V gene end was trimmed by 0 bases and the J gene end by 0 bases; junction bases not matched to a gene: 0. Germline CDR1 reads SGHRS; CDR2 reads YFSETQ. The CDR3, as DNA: TGCGCCAGCAGCTTGGGACAGGGCTCCTACAATGAGCAGTTCTTC. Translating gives CASSLGQGSYNEQFF.

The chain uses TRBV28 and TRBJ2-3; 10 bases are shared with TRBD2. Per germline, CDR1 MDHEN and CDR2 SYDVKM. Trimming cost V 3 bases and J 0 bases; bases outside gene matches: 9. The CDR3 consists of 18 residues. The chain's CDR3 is CASSFPTTSGSSTDTQYF. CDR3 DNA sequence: TGTGCCAGCAGTTTCCCGACGACTAGCGGGTCGAGCACAGATACGCAGTATTTT.

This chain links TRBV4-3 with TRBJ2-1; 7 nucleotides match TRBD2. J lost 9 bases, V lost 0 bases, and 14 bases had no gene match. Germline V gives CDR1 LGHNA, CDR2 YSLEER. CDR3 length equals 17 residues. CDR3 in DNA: TGCGCCAGCAGCCAAGATCGGGGTGAGACTAGCTGGGGTGAGCAGTTCTTC. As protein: CASSQDRGETSWGEQFF.

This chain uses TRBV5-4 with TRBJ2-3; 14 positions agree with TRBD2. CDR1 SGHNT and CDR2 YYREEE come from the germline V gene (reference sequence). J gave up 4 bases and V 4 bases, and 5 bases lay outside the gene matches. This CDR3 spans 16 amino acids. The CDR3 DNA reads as TGTGCCAGCAGCCAGACTAGCGGGAGGGCGGCAGATACGCAGTATTTT. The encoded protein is CASSQTSGRAADTQYF.

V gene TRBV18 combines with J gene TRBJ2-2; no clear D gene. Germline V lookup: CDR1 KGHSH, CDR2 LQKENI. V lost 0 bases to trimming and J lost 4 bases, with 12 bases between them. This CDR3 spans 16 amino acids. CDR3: CASSPPVNRGTGELFF. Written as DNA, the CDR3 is TGTGCCAGCTCACCACCGGTTAATAGAGGCACCGGGGAGCTGTTTTTT.

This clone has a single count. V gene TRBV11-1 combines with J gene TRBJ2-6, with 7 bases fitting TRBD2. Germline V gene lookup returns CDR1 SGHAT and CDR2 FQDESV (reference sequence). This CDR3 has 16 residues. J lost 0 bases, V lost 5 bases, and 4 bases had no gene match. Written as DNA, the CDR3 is TGTGCCAGCAGCCTAGGGAGGGGCTCTGGGGCCAACGTCCTGACTTTC. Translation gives CASSLGRGSGANVLTF.

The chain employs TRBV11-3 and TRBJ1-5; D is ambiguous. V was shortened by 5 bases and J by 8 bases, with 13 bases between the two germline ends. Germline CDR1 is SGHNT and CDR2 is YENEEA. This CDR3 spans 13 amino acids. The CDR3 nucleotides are TGTGCCAGCAGCCCTAGCGGGGAAGAGCCCCAGCATTTT. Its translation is CASSPSGEEPQHF.

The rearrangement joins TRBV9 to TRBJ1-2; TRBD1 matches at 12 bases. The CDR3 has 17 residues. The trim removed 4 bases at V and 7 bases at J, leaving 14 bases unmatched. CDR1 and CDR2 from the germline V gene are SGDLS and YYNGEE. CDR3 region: CASSPSAGTGGAGGYTF. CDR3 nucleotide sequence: TGTGCCAGCAGCCCGTCAGCCGGGACAGGGGGCGCGGGTGGCTACACCTTC.

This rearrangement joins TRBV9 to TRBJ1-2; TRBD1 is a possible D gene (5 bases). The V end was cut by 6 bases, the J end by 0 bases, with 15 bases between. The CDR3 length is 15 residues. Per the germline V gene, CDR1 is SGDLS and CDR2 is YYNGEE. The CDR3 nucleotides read TGTGCCAGCACCGCCCCAGGGTTAGCTAACTATGGCTACACCTTC. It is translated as CASTAPGLANYGYTF.

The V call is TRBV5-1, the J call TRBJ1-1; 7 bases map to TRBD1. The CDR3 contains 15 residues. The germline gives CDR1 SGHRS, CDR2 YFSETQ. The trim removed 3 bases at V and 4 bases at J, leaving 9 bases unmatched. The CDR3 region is CASSSYTGAGTEAFF. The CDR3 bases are TGCGCCAGCAGCTCTTATACAGGGGCGGGCACTGAAGCTTTCTTT.

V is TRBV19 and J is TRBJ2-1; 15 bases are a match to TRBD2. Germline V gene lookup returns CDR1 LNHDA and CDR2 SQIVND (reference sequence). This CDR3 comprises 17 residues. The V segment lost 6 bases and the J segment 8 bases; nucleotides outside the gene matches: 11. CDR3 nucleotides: TGTGCCAGTAGCGCCCGGACTAGCGGGAGGGCCTCGTATGAGCAGTTCTTC. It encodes CASSARTSGRASYEQFF.

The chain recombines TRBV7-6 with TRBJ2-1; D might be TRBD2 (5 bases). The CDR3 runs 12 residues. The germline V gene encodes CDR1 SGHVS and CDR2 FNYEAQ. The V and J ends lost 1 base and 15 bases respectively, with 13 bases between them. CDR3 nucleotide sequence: TGTGCCAGCAGCTTAGGGTCCGGGAAACTGTTCTTC. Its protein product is CASSLGSGKLFF.

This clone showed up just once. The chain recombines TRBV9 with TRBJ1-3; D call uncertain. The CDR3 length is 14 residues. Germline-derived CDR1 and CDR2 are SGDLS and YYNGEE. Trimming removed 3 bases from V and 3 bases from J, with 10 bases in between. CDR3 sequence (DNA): TGTGCCAGCAGCGCAGCGGACGGTGGAAACACCATATATTTT. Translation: CASSAADGGNTIYF.

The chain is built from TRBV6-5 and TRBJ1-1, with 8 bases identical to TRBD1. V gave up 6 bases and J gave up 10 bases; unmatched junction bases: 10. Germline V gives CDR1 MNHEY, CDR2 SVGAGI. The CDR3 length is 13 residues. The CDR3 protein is CASRAGGRKGAFF. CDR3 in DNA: TGTGCCAGCAGGGCAGGGGGCCGTAAAGGAGCTTTCTTT.

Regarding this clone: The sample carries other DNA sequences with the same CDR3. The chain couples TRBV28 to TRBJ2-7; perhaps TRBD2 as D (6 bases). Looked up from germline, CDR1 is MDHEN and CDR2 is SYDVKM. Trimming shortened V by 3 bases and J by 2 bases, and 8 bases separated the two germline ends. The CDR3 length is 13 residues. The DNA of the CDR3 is TGTGCCAGCAGTTTGGGAGGACCCTACGAGCAGTACTTC. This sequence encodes CASSLGGPYEQYF.

The CDR3 sequence: CASSRGQPTEAFF. As DNA, the CDR3 is TGTGCCAGCAGCAGAGGACAGCCCACTGAAGCTTTCTTT. The chain carries TRBV28 and TRBJ1-1; TRBD1 is a possible D gene (6 bases). Per germline, CDR1 MDHEN and CDR2 SYDVKM. The CDR3 runs to 13 residues. V gave up 6 bases and J gave up 4 bases, with 12 bases separating them.

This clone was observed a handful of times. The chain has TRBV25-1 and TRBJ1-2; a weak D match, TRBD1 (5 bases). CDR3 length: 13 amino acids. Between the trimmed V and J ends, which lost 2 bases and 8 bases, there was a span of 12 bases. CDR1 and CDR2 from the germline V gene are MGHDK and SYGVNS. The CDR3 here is CASSESRARGYTF. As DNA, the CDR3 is TGTGCCAGCAGTGAAAGCAGGGCTCGGGGCTACACCTTC.

CDR3 amino acids: CASSVRSGDTQYF. CDR3 DNA sequence: TGTGCCAGCAGTGTCCGGAGTGGAGATACGCAGTATTTT. The rearrangement links TRBV2 to TRBJ2-3, with D unclear. The length of the CDR3 is 13 residues. In germline, CDR1 is SNHLY, CDR2 FYNNEI. V lost 4 bases and J 5 bases, leaving 10 bases between the germline ends.